Detailed here is one T cell receptor (beta chain). Antigen specificity is unknown. Profiling relied on immunoSEQ multiplex PCR, and the TCRdb table lists in-frame clones only, not all of them. The profile shows 20,000 to 25,000 clones, about nine tenths of them singletons. The record originates from a study of OX40 agonist ivuxolimab in advanced cancers. Points from the study as a whole: Mean expanded clone counts were higher in CD8+ than CD4+ T cells.

Sample: CD4+ or CD8+ T cells sorted from blood, taken in a trial of the OX40 agonist ivuxolimab. This TCR came from an adult with an advanced solid tumor such as melanoma, head and neck, liver or kidney cancer.

CDR3 in amino acids: CASSSTGTGGAYNEQFF. DNA for the CDR3: TGTGCCAGCAGCTCAACCGGGACAGGGGGGGCCTACAATGAGCAGTTCTTC. This sequence joins TRBV7-2 and TRBJ2-1; the match to TRBD1 covers 11 bases. The CDR3 sequence is 17 residues long. Germline V gene sequence: CDR1 SGHTA, CDR2 FQGNSA. V dropped 4 bases and J dropped 2; count of bases not matched to a gene: 7.